This T cell receptor (beta chain) was found in a study of blood T cell repertoires in COVID-19. Overall study: Sample material is recorded as cDNA or gDNA derived from T cells, B-cell-depleted T cells, or PBMCs.

CDR1 MNHEY and CDR2 SMNVEV come from the germline V gene (reference sequence). This CDR3 spans 16 amino acids. V was clipped by 4 bases and J by 0 bases; unmatched bases: 4. The assay was immunoSEQ multiplex PCR, and TCRdb's table has in-frame clones only and misses some. The sample holds about 310,000 clones, around nine tenths seen once. Participants were aged roughly 18 to 95 years, lived in around 25 US areas, and enrolled virtually. Clinical histories supplied by participants themselves formed the basis of cohort assignment. Recovery meant two consecutive negative NP/OP PCR tests, professional clearance, or resolved symptoms. This clone has just one count.

The material sequenced was PBMCs or T cells enriched from blood (not recorded which). The rearrangement links TRBV27 to TRBJ2-3, with 10 nucleotides matching TRBD1. The TCR comes from a woman in her twenties or thirties who had recovered from COVID-19. The CDR3 sequence is CASSSGTGASTDTQYF. DNA for the CDR3: TGTGCCAGCAGTTCAGGGACAGGGGCTAGCACAGATACGCAGTATTTT.